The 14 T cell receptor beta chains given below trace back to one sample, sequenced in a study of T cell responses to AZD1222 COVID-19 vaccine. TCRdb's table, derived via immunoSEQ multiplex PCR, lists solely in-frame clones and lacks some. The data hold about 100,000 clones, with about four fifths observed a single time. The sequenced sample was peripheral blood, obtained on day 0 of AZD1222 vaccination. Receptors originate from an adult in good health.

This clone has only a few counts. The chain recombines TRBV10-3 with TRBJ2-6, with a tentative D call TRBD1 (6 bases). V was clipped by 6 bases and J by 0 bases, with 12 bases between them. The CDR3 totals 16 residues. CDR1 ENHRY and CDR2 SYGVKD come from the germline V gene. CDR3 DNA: TGTGCCATCAGCTTTACAGGGTCCTCTGGGGCCAACGTCCTGACTTTC. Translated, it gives CAISFTGSSGANVLTF.

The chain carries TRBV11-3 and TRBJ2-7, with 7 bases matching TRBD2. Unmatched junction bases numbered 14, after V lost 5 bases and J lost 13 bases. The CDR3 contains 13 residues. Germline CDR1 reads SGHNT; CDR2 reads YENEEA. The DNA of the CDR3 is TGTGCCAGCAGCCGGGGGGAGATCCGGCCGAACTACTTC. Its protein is CASSRGEIRPNYF.

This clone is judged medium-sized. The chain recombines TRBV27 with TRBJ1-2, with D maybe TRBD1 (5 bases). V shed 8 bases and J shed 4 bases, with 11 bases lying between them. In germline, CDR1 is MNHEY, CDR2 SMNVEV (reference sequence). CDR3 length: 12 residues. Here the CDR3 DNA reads TGTGCCAGCGGGACCGATATCTATGGCTACACCTTC. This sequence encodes CASGTDIYGYTF.

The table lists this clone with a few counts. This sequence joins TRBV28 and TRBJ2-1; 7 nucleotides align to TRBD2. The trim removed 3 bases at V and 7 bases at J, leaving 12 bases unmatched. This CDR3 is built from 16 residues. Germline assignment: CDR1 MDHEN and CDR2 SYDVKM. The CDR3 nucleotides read TGTGCCAGCAGTTTCTTTCGGGGGGTCTCAGGGAATGAGCAGTTCTTC. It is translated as CASSFFRGVSGNEQFF.

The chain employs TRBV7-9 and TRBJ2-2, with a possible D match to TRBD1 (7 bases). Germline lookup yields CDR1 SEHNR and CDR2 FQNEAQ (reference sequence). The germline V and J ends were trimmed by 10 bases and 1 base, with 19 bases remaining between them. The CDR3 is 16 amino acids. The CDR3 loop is CATQLSQGGNTGELFF. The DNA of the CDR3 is TGTGCCACCCAACTCAGCCAGGGGGGGAACACCGGGGAGCTGTTTTTT.

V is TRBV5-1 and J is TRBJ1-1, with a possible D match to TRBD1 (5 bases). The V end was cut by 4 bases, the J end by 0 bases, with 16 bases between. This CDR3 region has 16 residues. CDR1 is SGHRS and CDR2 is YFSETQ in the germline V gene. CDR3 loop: CASSPSGAKMNTEAFF. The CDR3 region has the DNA TGCGCCAGCAGCCCTTCCGGGGCGAAAATGAACACTGAAGCTTTCTTT.

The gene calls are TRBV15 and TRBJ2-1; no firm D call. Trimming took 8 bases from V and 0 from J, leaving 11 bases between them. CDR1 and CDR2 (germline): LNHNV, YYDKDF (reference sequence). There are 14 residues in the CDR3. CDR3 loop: CATPGPFSYNEQFF. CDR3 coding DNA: TGTGCCACCCCCGGACCCTTCTCCTACAATGAGCAGTTCTTC.

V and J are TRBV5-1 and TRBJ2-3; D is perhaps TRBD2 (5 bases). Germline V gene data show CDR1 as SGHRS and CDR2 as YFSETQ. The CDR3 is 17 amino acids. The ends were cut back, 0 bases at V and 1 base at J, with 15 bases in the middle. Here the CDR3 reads CASSLVRLAEGTDTQYF. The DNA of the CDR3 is TGCGCCAGCAGCTTGGTACGGCTAGCAGAAGGCACAGATACGCAGTATTTT.

The CDR3 DNA sequence: TGCGCCAGCAGCCAAGGCCGGATTGGAAAACTGTTTTTT. It yields the protein CASSQGRIGKLFF. The rearrangement joins TRBV4-3 to TRBJ1-4; D ambiguous. Germline V gene sequence: CDR1 LGHNA, CDR2 YSLEER. This CDR3 comprises 13 residues. Deletions cut 1 base from V and 10 bases from J, with 10 bases between.

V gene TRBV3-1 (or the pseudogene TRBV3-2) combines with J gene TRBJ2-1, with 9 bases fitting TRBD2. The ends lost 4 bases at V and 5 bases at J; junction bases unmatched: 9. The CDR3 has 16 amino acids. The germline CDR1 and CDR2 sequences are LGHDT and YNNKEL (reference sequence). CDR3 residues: CASSRARLAANNEQFF. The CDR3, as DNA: TGTGCCAGCAGCCGGGCAAGACTAGCGGCAAACAATGAGCAGTTCTTC.

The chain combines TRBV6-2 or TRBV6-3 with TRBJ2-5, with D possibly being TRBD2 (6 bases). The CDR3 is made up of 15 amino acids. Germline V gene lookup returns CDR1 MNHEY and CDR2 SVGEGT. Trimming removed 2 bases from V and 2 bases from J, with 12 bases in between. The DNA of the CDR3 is TGTGCCAGCAGTTACGGATTAGCGGAGCAAGAGACCCAGTACTTC. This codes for CASSYGLAEQETQYF.

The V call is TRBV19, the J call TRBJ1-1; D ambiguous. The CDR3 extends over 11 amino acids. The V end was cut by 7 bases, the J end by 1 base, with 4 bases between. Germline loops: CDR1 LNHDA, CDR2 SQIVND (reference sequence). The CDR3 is CASTRNTEAFF. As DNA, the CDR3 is TGTGCCAGTACCCGGAACACTGAAGCTTTCTTT.

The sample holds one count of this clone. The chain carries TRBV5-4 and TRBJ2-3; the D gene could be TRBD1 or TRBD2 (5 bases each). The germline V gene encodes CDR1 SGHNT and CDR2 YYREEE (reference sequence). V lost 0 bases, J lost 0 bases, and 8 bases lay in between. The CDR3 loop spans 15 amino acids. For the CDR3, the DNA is TGTGCCAGCAGCTTGGGGGGCGGGAGCACAGATACGCAGTATTTT. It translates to CASSLGGGSTDTQYF.

The CDR3 coding sequence is TGCGCCAGCAGCTTGATGGGACAGGGGGCACGAGGCTACACCTTC. Its translation: CASSLMGQGARGYTF. The chain links TRBV5-1 to TRBJ1-2; 12 nucleotides match TRBD1. Germline values: CDR1 SGHRS, CDR2 YFSETQ. V shed 1 base, J shed 8 bases, and the junction held 6 bases outside the gene matches. The CDR3 has 15 amino acids. Based on the CDR3 plus reference TRBV5-1 and TRBJ1-2, the full variable domain is KAGVTQTPRYLIKTRGQQVTLSCSPISGHRSVSWYQQTPGQGLQFLFEYFSETQRNKGNFPGRFSGRQFSNSRSEMNVSTLELGDSALYLCASSLMGQGARGYTFGSGTRLTVV.